Shown below are 13 T cell receptor beta chains from a single sample sequenced in a study of blood T cell repertoires in COVID-19. Only in-frame clones appear in the TCRdb table, and some are missing; sequencing was by immunoSEQ multiplex PCR. Among around 250,000 clones listed, about 80% were seen once. Specimen: PBMCs or T cells enriched from blood (not recorded which). The receptor set was obtained from a man younger than 45 with acute COVID-19.

V is TRBV5-6 and J is TRBJ1-6; TRBD1 aligns across 10 bases. The CDR3 is made up of 15 amino acids. The germline gives CDR1 SGHDT, CDR2 YYEEEE. V was clipped by 4 bases and J by 10 bases; unmatched bases: 8. The CDR3 reads CASSPYGQGGSPLHF. The CDR3 DNA sequence: TGTGCCAGCAGCCCCTACGGACAGGGGGGATCACCCCTCCACTTT.

The chain is built from TRBV5-4 and TRBJ1-2, with TRBD1 as a possible D gene (5 bases). Germline lookup yields CDR1 SGHNT and CDR2 YYREEE (reference sequence). The CDR3 totals 16 residues. V dropped 4 bases and J dropped 4 bases, with 20 bases sitting between them. The CDR3 reads CASSLGGDRGGYGYTF. The DNA for the CDR3 is TGTGCCAGCAGCCTTGGGGGAGACCGCGGGGGCTATGGCTACACCTTC.

The chain employs TRBV3-1 (or the pseudogene TRBV3-2) and TRBJ2-1; 12 nucleotides align to TRBD2. Germline V gives CDR1 LGHDT, CDR2 YNNKEL (reference sequence). The CDR3 covers 19 residues. Unmatched junction bases numbered 16, after V lost 0 bases and J lost 10 bases. The CDR3 loop is CASSQDETSGGPRWREQFF. CDR3 nucleotides: TGTGCCAGCAGCCAAGATGAGACTAGCGGGGGTCCAAGGTGGCGCGAGCAGTTCTTC.

The V gene is TRBV9, the J gene TRBJ2-2; TRBD1 matches 9 bases. The V gene's germline CDR1 is SGDLS and CDR2 YYNGEE. Trimming cost V 4 bases and J 3 bases; bases outside gene matches: 7. The CDR3 extends over 16 amino acids. This chain's CDR3 is CASSPTDRGDTGELFF. The DNA of the CDR3 is TGTGCCAGCAGCCCGACGGACAGGGGTGACACCGGGGAGCTGTTTTTT. Full variable domain (remainder filled in from reference TRBV9 and TRBJ2-2): DSGVTQTPKHLITATGQRVTLRCSPRSGDLSVYWYQQSLDQGLQFLIQYYNGEERAKGNILERFSAQQFPDLHSELNLSSLELGDSALYFCASSPTDRGDTGELFFGEGSRLTVL.

This clone came up a few times. V is TRBV5-1 and J is TRBJ2-1; D remains ambiguous. The V end was cut by 5 bases, the J end by 7 bases, with 16 bases between. CDR3 size: 14 residues. Per the germline V gene, CDR1 is SGHRS and CDR2 is YFSETQ. The CDR3 coding sequence is TGCGCCAGCAGGTCTACAGATTTTTTTAATGAGCAGTTCTTC. This gives the protein CASRSTDFFNEQFF.

The chain carries TRBV19 and TRBJ1-4; 9 bases line up with TRBD1. Germline CDR1 and CDR2: LNHDA and SQIVND (reference sequence). V was pared by 6 bases and J by 8 bases, with 4 bases of the junction left unmatched. This CDR3 is 13 amino acids long. The CDR3 DNA follows: TGTGCCAGTAGAACGGACAGGGGCGAAAAACTGTTTTTT. This translates into CASRTDRGEKLFF.

This chain connects TRBV5-4 to TRBJ2-1, with TRBD2 identical over 7 bases. The ends lost 4 bases at V and 8 bases at J; junction bases unmatched: 12. CDR1 is SGHNT and CDR2 is YYREEE in the germline V gene (reference sequence). The CDR3 is 15 residues long. The CDR3 is CASSGGGTSFDEQFF. As DNA, the CDR3 is TGTGCCAGCAGCGGGGGGGGTACTAGTTTCGATGAGCAGTTCTTC.

V usage is TRBV5-1 and J usage is TRBJ1-5; TRBD1 matches at 8 bases. The CDR3 contains 13 residues. After removal of 5 bases from V and 9 bases from J, the junction contained 7 bases not matched to a gene. CDR1 SGHRS and CDR2 YFSETQ come from the germline V gene. CDR3 amino acids: CASRSDRGGPQHF. In nucleotides, the CDR3 is TGCGCCAGCAGGTCTGACAGGGGTGGGCCCCAGCATTTT.

This clone was seen more than once but under ten times. The V call is TRBV28, the J call TRBJ1-1; no clear D gene. CDR3 length: 11 residues. From germline, CDR1 is MDHEN and CDR2 SYDVKM. The V end was cut by 5 bases, the J end by 1 base, with 2 bases between. CDR3 residues: CASSQNTEAFF. CDR3 coding DNA: TGTGCCAGCAGTCAGAACACTGAAGCTTTCTTT.

This clone was found once. The chain joins TRBV6-2 or TRBV6-3 to TRBJ1-2; D might be TRBD1 (5 bases). V lost 5 bases to trimming and J lost 4 bases, with 11 bases between them. CDR1 and CDR2 from the germline V gene are MNHEY and SVGEGT. The CDR3 length is 13 residues. The CDR3 reads CASSPGFSYGYTF. The CDR3 DNA follows: TGTGCCAGCAGTCCAGGGTTCTCCTATGGCTACACCTTC.

This clone was observed a few times. This chain joins TRBV10-3 and TRBJ2-2; 10 bases align to TRBD1. The CDR3 sequence is 15 residues long. Germline CDR1 and CDR2: ENHRY and SYGVKD. J gave up 6 bases and V 7 bases, and 8 bases lay outside the gene matches. CDR3 coding DNA: TGTGCCATCACGGGCGGGACAGGGGAGTCCGGGGAGCTGTTTTTT. Amino acids: CAITGGTGESGELFF.

This chain links TRBV4-3 with TRBJ2-1, with D possibly being TRBD2 (5 bases). V was clipped by 4 bases and J by 0 bases, with 10 bases between them. In germline, CDR1 is LGHNA, CDR2 YSLEER. The length of the CDR3 is 15 residues. The CDR3 sequence is CASSRDYSSYNEQFF. The CDR3 nucleotides read TGCGCCAGCAGCCGAGACTATAGCTCCTACAATGAGCAGTTCTTC.

The chain uses TRBV7-3 and TRBJ2-3, with TRBD2 matching over 7 bases. The CDR3 runs 14 residues. Germline V lookup: CDR1 SGHTA, CDR2 FQGTGA. After removal of 1 base from V and 6 bases from J, the junction contained 4 bases not matched to a gene. CDR3 in amino acids: CASSLSQGGDTQYF. The CDR3 DNA sequence: TGTGCCAGCAGCTTAAGTCAGGGAGGGGATACGCAGTATTTT.